This paragraph covers one T cell receptor (beta chain) sequence. These data originate in a study of molecular identifiers for immune sequencing clone quantification. Looked up from germline, CDR1 is LGHDT and CDR2 is YNNKEL (reference sequence). V was clipped by 3 bases and J by 7 bases; unmatched bases: 11. The CDR3 is 16 residues long. TCRdb re-called the PCR reads through MiXCR, storing one row per CDR3 protein. Found here are over 100,000 distinct CDR3 sequences, under 40% of them singletons; the top ten hold approximately 9.8%. The origin of this receptor is a human donor in good health. Some libraries in this study had Jurkat cell RNA spiked in. The material sequenced was naive CD8+ T cells from blood, with Jurkat cell RNA spiked in. Sample subset: FACS-sorted CD8+CD4-CCR7+CD45RA+ naive T cells. This sequence joins TRBV3-1 and TRBJ2-7; 11 bases fit TRBD2. Here the CDR3 DNA reads TGTGCCAGCAGCCATCTTATGGGACTAGCGGTGGGGGAGCAGTACTTC. It specifies CASSHLMGLAVGEQYF.